This passage covers 30 T cell receptor beta chains from one sample sequenced in a study of shared clonotypes between healthy human individuals. In the naive CD8 group, cells lacked CD45RO and were positively selected for CCR7, so terminally differentiated effector memory CD45RA+ cells were left out. Measured with immunoSEQ multiplex PCR; TCRdb has only the in-frame clones, and not every one. Counted here are nearly 2 million clones, roughly 95% occurring once; the ten biggest clones make up around 1.2%. Source material: naive CD8+ T cells sorted from blood. These receptors were taken from a man aged 18-30 years in good health.

The chain joins TRBV7-6 to TRBJ1-6; D is possibly TRBD1 (6 bases). This CDR3 has 13 residues. Trimming shortened V by 4 bases and J by 10 bases, and 11 bases separated the two germline ends. Germline V gene data show CDR1 as SGHVS and CDR2 as FNYEAQ. CDR3 residues: CASSSGEGSPLHF. The CDR3 DNA reads TGTGCCAGCAGCTCAGGGGAAGGCTCACCCCTCCACTTT.

Concerning this clone itself: Within the sample, other DNA sequences also encode this same CDR3. V gene TRBV27 combines with J gene TRBJ2-1; D is tentatively TRBD1 or TRBD2 (5 bases each). The CDR3 totals 13 residues. Germline V gene lookup returns CDR1 MNHEY and CDR2 SMNVEV (reference sequence). V lost 4 bases to trimming and J lost 4 bases, with 8 bases between them. The CDR3 sequence is CASSWGSYNEQFF. The CDR3 coding sequence is TGTGCCAGCAGTTGGGGGTCATACAATGAGCAGTTCTTC.

V gene TRBV18 combines with J gene TRBJ1-2, with D possibly TRBD1 on 5 matching bases. The V end lost 5 bases, the J end lost 4 bases, and 8 bases lay between the germline ends. The CDR3 covers 12 residues. CDR1 is KGHSH, CDR2 LQKENI, per germline. The CDR3 coding sequence is TGTGCCAGCTCAGGGGACCTCTATGGCTACACCTTC. Its protein is CASSGDLYGYTF.

Only one count was recorded for this clone. The rearrangement joins TRBV5-1 to TRBJ2-7; 7 positions match TRBD1. Trimming cost V 4 bases and J 3 bases; bases outside gene matches: 7. Germline V lookup: CDR1 SGHRS, CDR2 YFSETQ. The CDR3 is made up of 14 amino acids. Here the CDR3 DNA reads TGCGCCAGCAGCGCCTACCAGGGGGACTACGAGCAGTACTTC. The encoded protein is CASSAYQGDYEQYF.

The chain uses TRBV6-5 and TRBJ1-5, with a weak D call TRBD1 (5 bases). CDR1 is MNHEY and CDR2 is SVGAGI in the germline V gene. V was pared by 5 bases and J by 0 bases, with 11 bases between. The CDR3 is made up of 15 amino acids. The CDR3: CASSAQGFSNQPQHF. The CDR3 DNA sequence: TGTGCCAGCAGTGCCCAGGGTTTTAGCAATCAGCCCCAGCATTTT.

About this clone: This same CDR3 is encoded by further DNA sequences in the sample. This sequence joins TRBV13 and TRBJ2-7, with 8 bases identical to TRBD1. CDR1 and CDR2 (germline): PRHDT, FYEKMQ (reference sequence). With V trimmed by 1 base and J by 1 base, 0 bases remained unmatched. This CDR3 contains 14 residues. The CDR3 sequence: CASSLDRGSYEQYF. CDR3 DNA: TGTGCCAGCAGCTTAGACAGGGGGTCCTACGAGCAGTACTTC.

This chain links TRBV4-3 with TRBJ2-3; 7 positions match TRBD2. This CDR3 contains 16 residues. V lost 5 bases, J lost 0 bases, and 8 bases stayed unmatched. CDR1 is LGHNA and CDR2 is YSLEER in the germline V gene. For the CDR3, the DNA is TGCGCCAGCAGCGGGACTACCCAACTTAGCACAGATACGCAGTATTTT. Amino acids: CASSGTTQLSTDTQYF.

The J gene is TRBJ2-1, the V gene TRBV7-9; possible D gene TRBD1, 6 bases. Germline-derived CDR1 and CDR2 are SEHNR and FQNEAQ (reference sequence). With 0 bases removed from V and 8 bases from J, the gap between germline ends came to 14 bases. The CDR3 contains 15 residues. The CDR3 DNA is TGTGCCAGCAGCTTAGCCCTTCCGGGACAACATGAGCAGTTCTTC. This translates into CASSLALPGQHEQFF. The full variable domain, completed using reference TRBV7-9 and TRBJ2-1, is DTGVSQNPRHKITKRGQNVTFRCDPISEHNRLYWYRQTLGQGPEFLTYFQNEAQLEKSRLLSDRFSAERPKGSFSTLEIQRTEQGDSAMYLCASSLALPGQHEQFFGPGTRLTVL.

The V and J genes are TRBV28 and TRBJ1-4; TRBD1 matches 9 bases. Germline CDR1 reads MDHEN; CDR2 reads SYDVKM. The CDR3 extends over 16 amino acids. V lost 6 bases to trimming and J lost 7 bases; unmatched junction nucleotides: 12. CDR3 nucleotide sequence: TGTGCCAGCAGGCCAAGACCAACAGGGGGCGGTGAAAAACTGTTTTTT. As protein: CASRPRPTGGGEKLFF.

This clone was detected only once. The V gene is TRBV6-1, the J gene TRBJ1-2, with D hard to call. V lost 4 bases, J lost 4 bases, and 16 bases lay in between. The germline V gene encodes CDR1 MNHNS and CDR2 SASEGT. CDR3 length: 15 residues. This CDR3 is CASSASVPVSYGYTF. CDR3 in DNA: TGTGCCAGCAGTGCCTCGGTTCCAGTATCCTATGGCTACACCTTC.

The V and J genes are TRBV6-5 and TRBJ1-2; 8 positions match TRBD1. The germline V gene has CDR1 MNHEY and CDR2 SVGAGI. After removal of 2 bases from V and 6 bases from J, the junction contained 11 bases not matched to a gene. This CDR3 is built from 16 residues. CDR3 nucleotides: TGTGCCAGCAGTTACAACCCCCAGGGGGCGGGGGATGGCTACACCTTC. As protein: CASSYNPQGAGDGYTF.

The chain has TRBV5-6 and TRBJ2-7; TRBD1 matches at 7 bases. CDR1 and CDR2 from the germline V gene are SGHDT and YYEEEE. J lost 2 bases, V lost 4 bases, and 6 bases had no gene match. The CDR3 loop spans 14 amino acids. The CDR3 region has the DNA TGTGCCAGCAGCACCGTGGACAGGACCTACGAGCAGTACTTC. Protein product: CASSTVDRTYEQYF.

This clone occurred once. The chain uses TRBV4-3 and TRBJ2-3; TRBD1 matches 8 bases. CDR3 length: 15 residues. J gave up 4 bases and V 0 bases, and 3 bases lay outside the gene matches. In germline, CDR1 is LGHNA, CDR2 YSLEER. CDR3 sequence: CASSQENRGADTQYF. CDR3 in DNA: TGCGCCAGCAGCCAAGAAAACAGGGGGGCAGATACGCAGTATTTT.

On this clone itself: Other DNA sequences in this specimen translate into the identical CDR3. CDR3 DNA sequence: TGTGCCAGCAGCCCCGAGGCCTCCTACGAGCAGTACTTC. Translation: CASSPEASYEQYF. This rearrangement joins TRBV7-9 to TRBJ2-7; D ambiguous. The V end was cut by 5 bases, the J end by 0 bases, with 8 bases between. This CDR3 has 13 amino acids. CDR1 and CDR2 from the germline V gene are SEHNR and FQNEAQ (reference sequence).

The chain carries TRBV7-9 and TRBJ2-1, with 7 bases fitting TRBD1. Germline V gene sequence: CDR1 SEHNR, CDR2 FQNEAQ (reference sequence). After removal of 2 bases from V and 14 bases from J, the junction contained 9 bases not matched to a gene. The CDR3 runs to 13 residues. CDR3 residues: CASSLSTGAEEFF. CDR3 in DNA: TGTGCCAGCAGCTTAAGTACAGGGGCCGAGGAGTTCTTC.

Of note for this clone: The sample contains more than one DNA sequence encoding this CDR3. The chain recombines TRBV4-1 with TRBJ2-7; unclear D gene. In germline, CDR1 is MGHRA, CDR2 YSYEKL. The CDR3 is made up of 12 amino acids. V was cut by 0 bases and J by 5 bases, with 5 bases left in between. The chain's CDR3 is CASSQDYNEQYF. In DNA, the CDR3 is TGCGCCAGCAGCCAAGACTACAACGAGCAGTACTTC.

The V and J genes are TRBV28 and TRBJ1-4, with unresolved D. The ends were cut back, 5 bases at V and 4 bases at J, with 11 bases in the middle. From germline, CDR1 is MDHEN and CDR2 SYDVKM. The CDR3 is made up of 14 amino acids. CDR3 nucleotide sequence: TGTGCCAGCAGTGACCCGGGAATTAATGAAAAACTGTTTTTT. The encoded protein is CASSDPGINEKLFF.

The rearrangement uses TRBV5-1 and TRBJ2-3; TRBD1 matches at 10 bases. The CDR3 runs 17 residues. J gave up 3 bases and V 4 bases, and 11 bases lay outside the gene matches. Per the germline V gene, CDR1 is SGHRS and CDR2 is YFSETQ. The CDR3 spells CASSGGTGAALTDTQYF. The CDR3 coding sequence is TGCGCCAGCAGCGGGGGGACAGGGGCCGCGTTGACAGATACGCAGTATTTT.

The chain has TRBV9 and TRBJ2-3, with 7 nucleotides matching TRBD2. The V gene end was trimmed by 0 bases and the J gene end by 6 bases; junction bases not matched to a gene: 7. This CDR3 spans 15 amino acids. From germline, CDR1 is SGDLS and CDR2 YYNGEE. CDR3 loop: CASSVEEGGADTQYF. The CDR3 coding sequence is TGTGCCAGCAGCGTAGAGGAGGGAGGGGCCGATACGCAGTATTTT.

This chain links TRBV4-1 with TRBJ2-3; 7 nucleotides agree with TRBD2. The CDR3 sequence is 13 residues long. J was trimmed by 14 bases and V by 0 bases; bases with no gene match: 8. Germline CDR1 and CDR2: MGHRA and YSYEKL. The CDR3 DNA reads TGCGCCAGCAGCCAAGATGGGCGGGAGATGGTGTATTTT. This sequence encodes CASSQDGREMVYF.

The chain is built from TRBV11-2 and TRBJ2-1, with 7 bases matching TRBD1. This CDR3 spans 16 amino acids. Germline loops: CDR1 SGHAT, CDR2 FQNNGV. Trimming removed 4 bases from V and 4 bases from J; junction bases left unmatched: 10. CDR3 nucleotides: TGTGCCAGCAGCTCGACGACAGGGCAGAGGTACAATGAGCAGTTCTTC. Protein sequence: CASSSTTGQRYNEQFF.

V is TRBV28 and J is TRBJ2-1; TRBD2 might be the D (5 bases). Germline lookup yields CDR1 MDHEN and CDR2 SYDVKM. The CDR3 has 13 residues. With 3 bases removed from V and 10 bases from J, the gap between germline ends came to 13 bases. DNA for the CDR3: TGTGCCAGCAGTTTCGGGCGGGCAGCCGAGCAGTTCTTC. Residues: CASSFGRAAEQFF.

The rearrangement joins TRBV7-9 to TRBJ2-3; a possible D gene is TRBD2 (5 bases). Germline V lookup: CDR1 SEHNR, CDR2 FQNEAQ (reference sequence). The V gene lost 5 bases and the J gene lost 1 base, with 16 bases spanning the gap. This CDR3 is 16 amino acids long. Here the CDR3 reads CASSPVAIPGTDTQYF. The CDR3, as DNA: TGTGCCAGCAGCCCCGTAGCGATACCGGGCACAGATACGCAGTATTTT.

The chain combines TRBV27 with TRBJ2-7, with D maybe TRBD2 (6 bases). This CDR3 has 17 residues. Deletions cut 7 bases from V and 2 bases from J, with 24 bases between. CDR1 is MNHEY, CDR2 SMNVEV, per germline (reference sequence). CDR3 region: CASTSLNVGDSAYEQYF. CDR3 coding DNA: TGTGCCAGCACTTCCCTCAACGTTGGGGACTCAGCCTACGAGCAGTACTTC.

The chain joins TRBV11-2 to TRBJ2-5, with D possibly being TRBD2 (6 bases). The J call may be in error: the DNA end matches TRBJ2-7 better. This CDR3 has 15 amino acids. Germline CDR1 reads SGHAT; CDR2 reads FQNNGV. The DNA of the CDR3 is TGTGCCAGCAGCTTAGTCGGAGGGGATTTAGGCGAGCAGTACTTC. Translation: CASSLVGGDLGEQYF.

The V gene is TRBV30, the J gene TRBJ1-4; the D is unclear. Trimming removed 1 base at V and 0 bases at J, with 6 bases between. The CDR3 has 14 residues. Germline loops: CDR1 GTSNPN, CDR2 SVGIG (reference sequence). CDR3 loop: CAWSDSATNEKLFF. The CDR3 coding sequence is TGTGCCTGGAGTGACAGTGCAACTAATGAAAAACTGTTTTTT.

This sequence joins TRBV15 and TRBJ2-3; 10 nucleotides match TRBD2. Germline V gives CDR1 LNHNV, CDR2 YYDKDF (reference sequence). The V and J ends lost 3 bases and 4 bases, in that order; junction bases with no gene match: 10. This CDR3 contains 17 residues. The CDR3 nucleotides read TGTGCCACCAGCAGGTATTCTAGCGGGGGCCTCGCAGATACGCAGTATTTT. Residues: CATSRYSSGGLADTQYF.

This sequence joins TRBV6-1 and TRBJ2-7, with a tentative D call TRBD1 (5 bases). This CDR3 region has 15 residues. Per the germline V gene, CDR1 is MNHNS and CDR2 is SASEGT. V shed 2 bases and J shed 5 bases, with 16 bases lying between them. CDR3 coding DNA: TGTGCCAGCAGTGAACCCCCAGGGTTTGGGGACGAGCAGTACTTC. This gives the protein CASSEPPGFGDEQYF.

This clone appeared a single time. This chain links TRBV27 with TRBJ2-7; tentative D call: TRBD2 (7 bases). This CDR3 contains 14 residues. Germline V CDR1 and CDR2: MNHEY, SMNVEV (reference sequence). V was pared by 3 bases and J by 6 bases, with 15 bases between. CDR3 nucleotide sequence: TGTGCCAGCAGTTTCCTGGGGGGGGCAGGCGAGCAGTACTTC. This gives the protein CASSFLGGAGEQYF.

This sequence joins TRBV19 and TRBJ1-2; D perhaps matches TRBD1 (6 bases). V shed 7 bases and J shed 3 bases, with 15 bases lying between them. Looked up from germline, CDR1 is LNHDA and CDR2 is SQIVND (reference sequence). This CDR3 has 14 amino acids. The chain's CDR3 is CASTSGGADYGYTF. In nucleotides, the CDR3 is TGTGCCAGTACCTCGGGGGGCGCGGACTATGGCTACACCTTC.